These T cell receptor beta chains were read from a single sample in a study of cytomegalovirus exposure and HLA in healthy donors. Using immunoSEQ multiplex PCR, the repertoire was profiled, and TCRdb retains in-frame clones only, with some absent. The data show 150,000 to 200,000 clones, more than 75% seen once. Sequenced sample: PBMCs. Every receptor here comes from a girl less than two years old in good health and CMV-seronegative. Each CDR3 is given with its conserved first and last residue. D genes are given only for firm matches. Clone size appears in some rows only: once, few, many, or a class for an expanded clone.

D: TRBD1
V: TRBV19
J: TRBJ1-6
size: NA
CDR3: CASSWTGSMNPPLHF
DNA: TGTGCCAGTAGCTGGACAGGGTCTATGAATCCACCCCTCCACTTT

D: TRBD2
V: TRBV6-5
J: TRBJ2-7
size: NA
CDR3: CASSYSSGSYEQYF
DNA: TGTGCCAGCAGTTACTCGAGCGGGAGCTACGAGCAGTACTTC

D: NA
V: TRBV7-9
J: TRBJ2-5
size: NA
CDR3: CASSLTGGAQTQYF
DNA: TGTGCCAGCAGCTTAACGGGGGGCGCGCAGACCCAGTACTTC

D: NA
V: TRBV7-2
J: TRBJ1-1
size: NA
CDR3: CASSLKLIHRDTEAFF
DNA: TGTGCCAGCAGCTTAAAGCTGATCCACCGAGACACTGAAGCTTTCTTT

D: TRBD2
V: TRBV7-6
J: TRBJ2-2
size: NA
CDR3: CASSLESSSGSWNTGELFF
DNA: TGTGCCAGCAGCTTAGAATCGTCTAGCGGGAGTTGGAACACCGGGGAGCTGTTTTTT

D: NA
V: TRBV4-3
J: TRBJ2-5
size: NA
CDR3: CASSQDRPQGQETQYF
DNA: TGCGCCAGCAGCCAAGATAGGCCGCAGGGCCAAGAGACCCAGTACTTC

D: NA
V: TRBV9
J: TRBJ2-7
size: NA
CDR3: CASSASDSTTYEQYF
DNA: TGTGCCAGCAGCGCATCGGACAGTACAACCTACGAGCAGTACTTC

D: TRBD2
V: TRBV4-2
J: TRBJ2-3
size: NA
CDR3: CASSQSGAGVGTDTQYF
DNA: TGTGCCAGCAGCCAAAGCGGGGCGGGAGTTGGGACAGATACGCAGTATTTT

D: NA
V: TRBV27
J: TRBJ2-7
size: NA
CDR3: CASSLGGGTYEQYF
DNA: TGTGCCAGCAGTTTGGGAGGAGGGACCTACGAGCAGTACTTC

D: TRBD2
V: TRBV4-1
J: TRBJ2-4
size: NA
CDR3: CASSRQGLAGELAKNIQYF
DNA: TGCGCCAGCAGCAGACAGGGACTAGCGGGGGAACTAGCCAAAAACATTCAGTACTTC

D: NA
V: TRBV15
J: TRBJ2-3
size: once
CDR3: CATTPQGRSDTQYF
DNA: TGTGCCACCACCCCACAGGGGAGGTCAGATACGCAGTATTTT

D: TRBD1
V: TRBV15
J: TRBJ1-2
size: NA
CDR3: CATSGGTGREGYTF
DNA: TGTGCCACCAGCGGAGGGACAGGGAGGGAGGGCTACACCTTC

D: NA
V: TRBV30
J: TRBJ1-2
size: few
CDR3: CAWSVPGFEYGYTF
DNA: TGTGCCTGGAGTGTACCCGGGTTTGAGTATGGCTACACCTTC

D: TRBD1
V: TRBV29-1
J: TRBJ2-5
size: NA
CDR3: CSSTGAQETQYF
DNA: TGCAGCAGTACAGGGGCCCAAGAGACCCAGTACTTC

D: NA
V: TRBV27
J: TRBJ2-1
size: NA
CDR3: CASSLNGKTYNEQFF
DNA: TGTGCCAGCAGTTTAAACGGGAAAACCTACAATGAGCAGTTCTTC

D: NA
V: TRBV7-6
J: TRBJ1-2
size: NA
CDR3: CASSPVQGLGGYTF
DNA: TGTGCCAGCAGCCCCGTCCAGGGGTTGGGGGGCTACACCTTC

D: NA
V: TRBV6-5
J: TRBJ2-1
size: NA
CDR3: CASSYSARLDNEQFF
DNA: TGTGCCAGCAGTTACTCGGCTAGACTTGACAATGAGCAGTTCTTC

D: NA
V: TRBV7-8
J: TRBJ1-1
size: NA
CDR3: CASSLVRVSHEAFF
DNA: TGTGCCAGCAGCTTAGTTCGGGTCAGCCATGAAGCTTTCTTT

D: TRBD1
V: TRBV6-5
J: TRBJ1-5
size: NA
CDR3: CASSFRQGSQPQHF
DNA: TGTGCCAGCAGTTTCCGACAGGGAAGCCAGCCCCAGCATTTT

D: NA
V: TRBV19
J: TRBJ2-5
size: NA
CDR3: CASSSQGRETQYF
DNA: TGTGCCAGTAGTTCACAGGGAAGGGAGACCCAGTACTTC

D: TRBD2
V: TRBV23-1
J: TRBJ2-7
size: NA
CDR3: CARIGGPGGRTLAGVEQYF
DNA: TGCGCCAGGATCGGGGGGCCCGGGGGTAGAACGCTAGCGGGAGTCGAGCAGTACTTC

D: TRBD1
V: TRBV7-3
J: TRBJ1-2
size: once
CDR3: CASSPWTGEGGGYTF
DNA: TGTGCCAGCAGCCCATGGACAGGGGAAGGTGGTGGCTACACCTTC

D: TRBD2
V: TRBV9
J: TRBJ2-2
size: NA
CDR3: CASSVDAGGKTGELFF
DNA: TGTGCCAGCAGCGTAGATGCGGGGGGGAAAACCGGGGAGCTGTTTTTT

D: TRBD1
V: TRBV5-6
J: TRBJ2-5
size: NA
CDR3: CASSSPDRDQETQYF
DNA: TGTGCCAGCAGCTCCCCTGACAGGGACCAAGAGACCCAGTACTTC

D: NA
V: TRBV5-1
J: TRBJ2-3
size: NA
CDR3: CASSQTREYGDTQYF
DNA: TGCGCCAGCAGCCAGACCAGGGAATATGGAGATACGCAGTATTTT

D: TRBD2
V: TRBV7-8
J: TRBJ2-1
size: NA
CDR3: CASSPGLAGLSYNEQFF
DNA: TGTGCCAGCAGCCCAGGACTAGCGGGCCTCTCCTACAATGAGCAGTTCTTC

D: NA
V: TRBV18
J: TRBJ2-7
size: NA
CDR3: CASSPMQGSSYEQYF
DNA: TGTGCCAGCTCACCAATGCAGGGGAGCTCCTACGAGCAGTACTTC

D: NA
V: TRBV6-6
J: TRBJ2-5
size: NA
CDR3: CASSAGRGQETQYF
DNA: TGTGCCAGCAGCGCCGGCCGGGGCCAAGAGACCCAGTACTTC

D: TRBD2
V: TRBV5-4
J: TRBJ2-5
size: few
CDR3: CASAAGVGETQYF
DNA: TGTGCCAGCGCAGCGGGGGTGGGGGAGACCCAGTACTTC

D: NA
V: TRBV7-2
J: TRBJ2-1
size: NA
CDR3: CASSFSVSGYNEQFF
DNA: TGTGCCAGCAGCTTTAGCGTATCCGGATACAATGAGCAGTTCTTC

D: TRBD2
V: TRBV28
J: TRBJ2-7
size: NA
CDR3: CASSTGTSGPYEQYF
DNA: TGTGCCAGCAGCACCGGGACTAGCGGGCCCTACGAGCAGTACTTC

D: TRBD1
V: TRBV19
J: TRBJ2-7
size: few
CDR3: CASGQGLWYEQYF
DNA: TGTGCCAGTGGACAGGGGCTTTGGTACGAGCAGTACTTC

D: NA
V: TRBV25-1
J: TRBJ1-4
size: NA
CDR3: CASSERGGEEKLFF
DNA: TGTGCCAGCAGTGAAAGGGGGGGGGAAGAAAAACTGTTTTTT

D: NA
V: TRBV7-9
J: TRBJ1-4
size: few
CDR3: CASSSRTVQGEKLFF
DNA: TGTGCCAGCAGCTCGCGGACAGTGCAGGGCGAAAAACTGTTTTTT

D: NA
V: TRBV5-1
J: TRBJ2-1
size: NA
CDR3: CASSLGGGLQSEQFF
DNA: TGCGCCAGCAGCTTGGGGGGGGGCCTACAGAGTGAGCAGTTCTTC

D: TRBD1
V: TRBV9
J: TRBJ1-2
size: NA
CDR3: CASSAVQGPGYTF
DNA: TGTGCCAGCAGCGCAGTACAGGGGCCTGGCTACACCTTC

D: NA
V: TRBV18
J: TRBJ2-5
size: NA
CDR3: CASSPQSAGQETQYF
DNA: TGTGCCAGCTCACCACAGTCCGCGGGGCAAGAGACCCAGTACTTC

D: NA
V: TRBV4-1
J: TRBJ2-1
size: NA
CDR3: CASSQATEYNEQFF
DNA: TGCGCCAGCAGCCAGGCCACAGAGTACAATGAGCAGTTCTTC

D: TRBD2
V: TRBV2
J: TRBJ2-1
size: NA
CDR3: CASSASLAETYNEQFF
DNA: TGTGCCAGCAGCGCCTCCCTAGCGGAGACCTACAATGAGCAGTTCTTC

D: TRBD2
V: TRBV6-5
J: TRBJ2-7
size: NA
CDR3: CASSGIAPGGYEQYF
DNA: TGTGCCAGCAGTGGGATAGCTCCGGGGGGCTACGAGCAGTACTTC

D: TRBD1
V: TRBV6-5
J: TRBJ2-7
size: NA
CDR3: CASSTSTGSEQYF
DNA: TGTGCCAGCAGTACCTCGACAGGGAGCGAGCAGTACTTC

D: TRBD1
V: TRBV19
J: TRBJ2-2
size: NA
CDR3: CASRTTGDTGELFF
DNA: TGTGCCAGTAGAACGACAGGGGACACCGGGGAGCTGTTTTTT

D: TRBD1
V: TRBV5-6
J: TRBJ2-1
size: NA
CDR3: CASSSGQVILNEQFF
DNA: TGTGCCAGCAGCTCGGGACAGGTTATTCTCAATGAGCAGTTCTTC

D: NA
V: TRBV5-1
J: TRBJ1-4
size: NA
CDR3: CASSLPSGATNEKLFF
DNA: TGCGCCAGCAGCTTGCCGTCGGGGGCAACTAATGAAAAACTGTTTTTT

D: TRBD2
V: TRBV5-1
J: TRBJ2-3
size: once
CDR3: CASSQERGDTDTQYF
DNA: TGCGCCAGCAGCCAAGAGCGGGGGGACACAGATACGCAGTATTTT

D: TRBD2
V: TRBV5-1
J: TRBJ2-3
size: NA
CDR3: CASSSLSGGAPTDTQYF
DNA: TGCGCCAGCAGCTCGCTTAGCGGGGGGGCGCCCACAGATACGCAGTATTTT

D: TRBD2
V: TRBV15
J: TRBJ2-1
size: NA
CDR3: CATSTDGRAPYNEQFF
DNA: TGTGCCACCAGCACCGACGGGAGGGCCCCCTACAATGAGCAGTTCTTC

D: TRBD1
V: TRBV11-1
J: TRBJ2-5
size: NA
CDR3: CASSFWTGETQYF
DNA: TGTGCCAGCAGCTTTTGGACAGGGGAGACCCAGTACTTC

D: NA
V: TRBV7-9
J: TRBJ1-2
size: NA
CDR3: CASSLRGFNYGYTF
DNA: TGTGCCAGCAGCTTACGAGGATTTAACTATGGCTACACCTTC

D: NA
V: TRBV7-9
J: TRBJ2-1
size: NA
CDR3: CASNRRDYNEQFF
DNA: TGTGCCAGCAATAGGCGGGACTACAATGAGCAGTTCTTC

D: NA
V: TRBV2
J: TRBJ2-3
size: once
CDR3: CASSAQGPLDTQYF
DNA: TGTGCCAGCAGTGCGCAGGGGCCCCTGGATACGCAGTATTTT

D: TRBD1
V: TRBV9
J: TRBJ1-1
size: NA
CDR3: CASSATGGNTEAFF
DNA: TGTGCCAGCAGCGCGACAGGGGGAAACACTGAAGCTTTCTTT